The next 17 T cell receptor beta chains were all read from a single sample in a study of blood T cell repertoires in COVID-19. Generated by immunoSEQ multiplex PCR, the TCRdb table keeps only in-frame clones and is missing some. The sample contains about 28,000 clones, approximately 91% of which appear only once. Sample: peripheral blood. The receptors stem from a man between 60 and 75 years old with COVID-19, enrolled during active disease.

The CDR3 loop is CASSQSQTGGYTF. CDR3 bases: TGTGCCAGCAGCCAATCCCAAACGGGGGGCTACACCTTC. The genes are TRBV16 and TRBJ1-2; no clear D gene. The V gene's germline CDR1 is KGHSY and CDR2 FQNENV. The CDR3 is made up of 13 amino acids. Deletions cut 0 bases from V and 8 bases from J, with 10 bases between.

CDR3 coding DNA: TGCGCCAGCAGCCGGGATGCTAGCGCTTACTACAATGAGCAGTTCTTC. It is translated as CASSRDASAYYNEQFF. The J gene is TRBJ2-1, the V gene TRBV5-1; tentatively, D is TRBD2 (6 bases). The CDR3 is made up of 16 amino acids. Germline V gene lookup returns CDR1 SGHRS and CDR2 YFSETQ. V lost 4 bases and J lost 3, with 17 bases in between. Together with reference TRBV5-1 and TRBJ2-1, the CDR3 gives the full variable domain: KAGVTQTPRYLIKTRGQQVTLSCSPISGHRSVSWYQQTPGQGLQFLFEYFSETQRNKGNFPGRFSGRQFSNSRSEMNVSTLELGDSALYLCASSRDASAYYNEQFFGPGTRLTVL.

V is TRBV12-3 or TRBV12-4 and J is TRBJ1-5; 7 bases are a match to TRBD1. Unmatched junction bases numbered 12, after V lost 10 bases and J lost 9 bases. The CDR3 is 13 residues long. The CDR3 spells CATQTGTFGPQHF. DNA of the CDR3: TGTGCCACCCAGACAGGGACCTTTGGGCCCCAGCATTTT.

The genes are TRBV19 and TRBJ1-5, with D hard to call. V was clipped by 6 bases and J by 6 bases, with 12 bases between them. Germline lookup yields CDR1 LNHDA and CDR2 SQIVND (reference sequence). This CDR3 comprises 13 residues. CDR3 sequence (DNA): TGTGCCAGTAGGGTGTCAGGTGCTCAGCCCCAGCATTTT. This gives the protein CASRVSGAQPQHF.

Here the CDR3 reads CASSYDSDSGNTIYF. In DNA form, the CDR3 reads TGTGCCAGCAGCTATGACAGTGACTCTGGAAACACCATATATTTT. This chain links TRBV5-8 with TRBJ1-3, with D perhaps TRBD1 (5 bases). This CDR3 region has 15 residues. Between the trimmed V and J ends, which lost 3 bases and 0 bases, there was a span of 10 bases. Germline loops: CDR1 SGHTS, CDR2 YDEGEE.

Written as DNA, the CDR3 is TGTGCCAGTAGTAACGGACAGCCCAATCAGCCCCAGCATTTT. It codes for CASSNGQPNQPQHF. V usage is TRBV19 and J usage is TRBJ1-5; D possibly corresponds to TRBD1 (6 bases). CDR1 LNHDA and CDR2 SQIVND come from the germline V gene (reference sequence). The germline V and J ends were trimmed by 4 bases and 3 bases, with 10 bases remaining between them. There are 14 residues in the CDR3.

In DNA, the CDR3 is TGTGCCAGCAGCCCAGACGGGACTAGCGCCTATACGCAGTATTTT. Encoded protein: CASSPDGTSAYTQYF. The chain couples TRBV7-2 to TRBJ2-3, with 10 bases matching TRBD2. The CDR3 is 15 residues long. In germline, CDR1 is SGHTA, CDR2 FQGNSA. J was trimmed by 7 bases and V by 5 bases; bases with no gene match: 9.

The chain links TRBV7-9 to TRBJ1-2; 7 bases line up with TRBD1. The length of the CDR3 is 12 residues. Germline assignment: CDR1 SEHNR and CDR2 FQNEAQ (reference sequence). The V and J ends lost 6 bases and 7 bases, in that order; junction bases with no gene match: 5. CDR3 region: CASRHRGGGYTF. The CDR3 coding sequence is TGTGCCAGCAGACACAGGGGAGGTGGCTACACCTTC.

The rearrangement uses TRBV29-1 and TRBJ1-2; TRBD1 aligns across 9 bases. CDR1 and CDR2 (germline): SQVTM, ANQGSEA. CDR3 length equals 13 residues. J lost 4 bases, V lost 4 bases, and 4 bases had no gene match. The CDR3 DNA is TGCAGCGTTGCCCCGGGACAGGGCTATGGCTACACCTTC. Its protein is CSVAPGQGYGYTF.

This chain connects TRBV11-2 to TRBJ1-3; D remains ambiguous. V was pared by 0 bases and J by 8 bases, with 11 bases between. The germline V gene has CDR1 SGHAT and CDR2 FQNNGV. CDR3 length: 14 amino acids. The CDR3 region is CASSLDQGRDTIYF. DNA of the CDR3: TGTGCCAGCAGCTTAGATCAAGGCCGGGACACCATATATTTT.

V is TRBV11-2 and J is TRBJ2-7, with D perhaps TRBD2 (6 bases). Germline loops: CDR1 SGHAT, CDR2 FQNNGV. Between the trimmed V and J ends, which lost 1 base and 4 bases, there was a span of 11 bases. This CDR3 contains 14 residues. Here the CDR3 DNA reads TGTGCCAGCAGCTTAGCGGGCGGGGCGTACGAGCAGTACTTC. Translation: CASSLAGGAYEQYF.

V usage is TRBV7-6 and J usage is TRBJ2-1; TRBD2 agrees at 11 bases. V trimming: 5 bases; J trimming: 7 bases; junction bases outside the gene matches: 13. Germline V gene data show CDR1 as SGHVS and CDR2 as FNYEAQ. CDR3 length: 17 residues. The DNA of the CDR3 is TGTGCCAGCAGCCCCTTGGGGTGGGGGACTAGCGGTAATGAGCAGTTCTTC. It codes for CASSPLGWGTSGNEQFF. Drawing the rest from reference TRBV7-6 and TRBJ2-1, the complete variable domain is GAGVSQSPRYKVTKRGQDVALRCDPISGHVSLYWYRQALGQGPEFLTYFNYEAQQDKSGLPNDRFSAERPEGSISTLTIQRTEQRDSAMYRCASSPLGWGTSGNEQFFGPGTRLTVL.

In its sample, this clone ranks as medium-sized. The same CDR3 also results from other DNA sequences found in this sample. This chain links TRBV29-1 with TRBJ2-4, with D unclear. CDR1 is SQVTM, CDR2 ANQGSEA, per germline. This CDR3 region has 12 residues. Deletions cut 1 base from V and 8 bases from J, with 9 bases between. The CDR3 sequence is CSVEAGPDIQYF. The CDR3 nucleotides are TGCAGCGTTGAAGCGGGTCCCGACATTCAGTACTTC.

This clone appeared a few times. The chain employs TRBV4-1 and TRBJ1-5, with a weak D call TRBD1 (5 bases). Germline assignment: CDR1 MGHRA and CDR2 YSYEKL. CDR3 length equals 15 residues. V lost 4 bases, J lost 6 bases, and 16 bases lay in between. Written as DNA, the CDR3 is TGCGCCAGCAGCCGGTATGGGGGGGAGGTTCAGCCCCAGCATTTT. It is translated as CASSRYGGEVQPQHF.

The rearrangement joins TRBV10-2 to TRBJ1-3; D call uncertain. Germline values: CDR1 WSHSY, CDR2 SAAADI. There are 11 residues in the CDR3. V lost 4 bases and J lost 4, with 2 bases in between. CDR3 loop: CASSAGNTIYF. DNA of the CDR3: TGCGCCAGCAGTGCGGGAAACACCATATATTTT.

The CDR3 coding sequence is TGTGCCAGTAGCCCAATAACAGGGACCGTCCAAGAGACCCAGTACTTC. Encoded protein: CASSPITGTVQETQYF. The chain joins TRBV19 to TRBJ2-5; D might be TRBD1 (6 bases). Deletions cut 6 bases from V and 1 base from J, with 18 bases between. The CDR3 spans 16 residues. CDR1 and CDR2 (germline): LNHDA, SQIVND (reference sequence).

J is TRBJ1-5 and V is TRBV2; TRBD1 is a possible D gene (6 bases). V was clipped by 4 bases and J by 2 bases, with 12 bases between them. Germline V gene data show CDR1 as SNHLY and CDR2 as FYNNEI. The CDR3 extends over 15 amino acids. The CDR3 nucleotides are TGTGCCAGCAGTGTAGGCAGGGGAGGCAATCAGCCCCAGCATTTT. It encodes CASSVGRGGNQPQHF.